The entry below describes one T cell receptor (beta chain). What it binds is not known. Only in-frame clones appear in the TCRdb table, and some are missing; sequencing was by immunoSEQ multiplex PCR. The repertoire holds around 12,000 clones, with approximately 80% as singletons. The sample originates from a study of OX40 agonist ivuxolimab in advanced cancers. General study results and limits: Dosing at 0.1 to 3.0 mg/kg was accompanied by clonal expansion of CD4+ and CD8+ blood T cells by week 6. In general, CD8+ T cells held more expanded clones than CD4+ did, on average.

This TCR was recovered from an adult with an advanced solid tumor such as melanoma, head and neck, liver or kidney cancer. Sequenced here: CD4+ or CD8+ T cells sorted from blood, sampled in a trial of the OX40 agonist ivuxolimab.

The CDR3 nucleotides read TGTGCCAGCAGCTTGGTTGGACAACCGCATTATGGCTACACCTTC. Protein: CASSLVGQPHYGYTF. The chain joins TRBV5-4 to TRBJ1-2, with a tentative D call TRBD1 (5 bases). This CDR3 is 15 amino acids long. Germline-derived CDR1 and CDR2 are SGHNT and YYREEE (reference sequence). Trimming took off 0 bases at V and 5 bases at J, with 14 bases between the two ends.